Below, 9 T cell receptor beta chains from the same sample are listed, as sequenced in a study of type 1 regulatory T cells. No antigen is known for these receptors. TCRdb re-derived calls from the reads in MiXCR, one entry per CDR3 protein. Here the sample spans tens of thousands of distinct CDR3 sequences, 9% to 15% being singletons. The sequenced sample was cultured non-Tr1 T cells, either the whole culture or a sorted T cell fraction (not recorded which). These receptors were taken from a human donor in good health.

This sequence joins TRBV20-1 and TRBJ2-7; 10 bases are a match to TRBD2. This CDR3 is 14 amino acids long. The ends lost 4 bases at V and 6 bases at J; junction bases unmatched: 9. Germline V gives CDR1 DFQATT, CDR2 SNEGSKA (reference sequence). CDR3: CSANGVAGGSEQYF. In DNA form, the CDR3 reads TGCAGTGCTAACGGGGTAGCGGGAGGCTCCGAGCAGTACTTC.

This clonotype turned up a few times. This CDR3 is CASRISGSGPDTQYF. DNA for the CDR3: TGTGCCAGCCGTATCAGCGGGAGCGGGCCAGATACGCAGTATTTT. The chain has TRBV18 and TRBJ2-3; TRBD2 matches at 8 bases. Losses at the gene ends were 8 bases for V and 4 bases for J; bases not matched to a gene: 11. In germline, CDR1 is KGHSH, CDR2 LQKENI. The CDR3 is 15 residues long.

V is TRBV7-9 and J is TRBJ1-4; 8 nucleotides align to TRBD1. After removal of 6 bases from V and 0 bases from J, the junction contained 0 bases not matched to a gene. The CDR3 spans 14 residues. Germline loops: CDR1 SEHNR, CDR2 FQNEAQ (reference sequence). The DNA for the CDR3 is TGTGCCAGCAGACAGGGGGCAACTAATGAAAAACTGTTTTTT. It yields the protein CASRQGATNEKLFF.

This clonotype was picked up a small number of times. This chain connects TRBV3-1 to TRBJ2-3; 11 bases line up with TRBD2. The CDR3 has 15 amino acids. CDR1 and CDR2 from the germline V gene are LGHDT and YNNKEL (reference sequence). V gave up 7 bases and J gave up 11 bases; unmatched junction bases: 14. The CDR3 DNA is TGTGCCAGCACTTCCTTAGCGGGAGGGTACGAGGGGCAGTATTTT. It codes for CASTSLAGGYEGQYF.

The chain carries TRBV9 and TRBJ2-5; D uncertain. The CDR3 is made up of 13 amino acids. Germline CDR1 and CDR2: SGDLS and YYNGEE. Trimming took off 2 bases at V and 4 bases at J, with 9 bases between the two ends. The CDR3 sequence: CASSVEIGETQYF. The CDR3 DNA follows: TGTGCCAGCAGCGTCGAGATTGGAGAGACCCAGTACTTC.

This clonotype occurred many times. The chain employs TRBV4-1 and TRBJ2-5; 11 nucleotides line up with TRBD2. This CDR3 is built from 16 residues. Germline V gene lookup returns CDR1 MGHRA and CDR2 YSYEKL. V lost 2 bases and J lost 4; bases outside the gene matches: 6. Written as DNA, the CDR3 is TGCGCCAGCAGCCAACCTAGCGGGAGGAGCATAGAGACCCAGTACTTC. Its protein product is CASSQPSGRSIETQYF.

The sample holds many counts of this clonotype. The genes are TRBV6-6 and TRBJ2-1; 7 nucleotides align to TRBD2. Trimming at V came to 5 bases and at J to 4 bases, leaving 2 bases not matched to a gene. This CDR3 has 13 residues. Germline V gene lookup returns CDR1 MNHNY and CDR2 SVGAGI (reference sequence). Here the CDR3 reads CASSALAYNEQFF. The CDR3 nucleotides are TGTGCCAGCAGTGCACTAGCGTACAATGAGCAGTTCTTC.

The chain combines TRBV30 with TRBJ1-6; 8 bases align to TRBD1. The CDR3 sequence is 14 residues long. J lost 7 bases, V lost 4 bases, and 6 bases had no gene match. Germline loops: CDR1 GTSNPN, CDR2 SVGIG (reference sequence). The CDR3 DNA is TGTGCCTGGACTGGACAGGGTTGGAATTCACCCCTCCACTTT. Translating it yields CAWTGQGWNSPLHF.

This clonotype is labeled as medium-sized. CDR3 protein: CASSEETGYGANVLTF. In nucleotides, the CDR3 is TGTGCCAGCAGCGAGGAGACAGGGTACGGGGCCAACGTCCTGACTTTC. The chain combines TRBV5-4 with TRBJ2-6; 7 nucleotides match TRBD1. Unmatched junction bases numbered 8, after V lost 4 bases and J lost 4 bases. This CDR3 is 16 amino acids long. Germline values: CDR1 SGHNT, CDR2 YYREEE (reference sequence).